A single sample gave rise to the 5 T cell receptor beta chains below, sequenced in a study of blood T cell repertoires in COVID-19. TCRdb's table, derived via immunoSEQ multiplex PCR, lists solely in-frame clones and lacks some. The data hold 140,000 to 150,000 clones, with 80% to 90% observed a single time. The specimen sequenced was peripheral blood. Receptors originate from a woman aged 45-65 years with acute or convalescent COVID-19.

The rearrangement uses TRBV6-5 and TRBJ2-7; 9 nucleotides align to TRBD2. CDR3 size: 13 residues. CDR1 is MNHEY and CDR2 is SVGAGI in the germline V gene. With 7 bases clipped from V and 7 bases from J, the junction kept 8 bases outside the gene matches. In nucleotides, the CDR3 is TGTGCCAGCATATCAGCGGGAGGCTCAGAGCAGTACTTC. This encodes CASISAGGSEQYF.

CDR3 amino acids: CASRHGIRGGGYTF. In DNA, the CDR3 is TGTGCCAGCAGACATGGGATCAGGGGTGGTGGCTACACCTTC. The chain has TRBV11-2 and TRBJ1-2; TRBD1 might be the D (6 bases). From germline, CDR1 is SGHAT and CDR2 FQNNGV. The CDR3 is 14 residues long. With 6 bases removed from V and 7 bases from J, the gap between germline ends came to 18 bases.

This clone has just a few counts. The chain combines TRBV4-2 with TRBJ2-7; 10 nucleotides agree with TRBD2. Losses at the gene ends were 1 base for V and 7 bases for J; bases not matched to a gene: 7. Germline lookup yields CDR1 LGHNA and CDR2 YNFKEQ. The CDR3 spans 15 residues. This CDR3 reads CASSQAWLAGVEQYF. The CDR3 nucleotides read TGTGCCAGCAGCCAAGCGTGGCTAGCGGGGGTTGAGCAGTACTTC.

The rearrangement uses TRBV5-8 and TRBJ2-3, with a weak D call TRBD2 (6 bases). This CDR3 region has 17 residues. V lost 0 bases and J lost 2, with 16 bases in between. Germline V gene data show CDR1 as SGHTS and CDR2 as YDEGEE. The DNA for the CDR3 is TGTGCCAGCAGCTTGGTGCGGGACCTCTTATCCACAGATACGCAGTATTTT. It specifies CASSLVRDLLSTDTQYF.

The chain has TRBV18 and TRBJ1-4; perhaps TRBD1 as D (6 bases). Trimming cost V 6 bases and J 0 bases, with 8 bases left between them. The CDR3 loop spans 14 amino acids. The germline CDR1 and CDR2 sequences are KGHSH and LQKENI. CDR3 sequence (DNA): TGTGCCAGCTCGCGGACAGCAACTAATGAAAAACTGTTTTTT. It encodes CASSRTATNEKLFF.